This paragraph reports one T cell receptor beta chain. The sample originates from a study of blood T cells in healthy people across ages. This CDR3 has 19 amino acids. Losses at the gene ends were 2 bases for V and 0 bases for J; bases not matched to a gene: 9. Germline lookup yields CDR1 SGHRS and CDR2 YFSETQ. Every sample gave at least 6 micrograms of total RNA when it was extracted. Together with a sample-barcoded 5' primer, a J-beta primer mix was included in a second PCR lasting about 7 to 11 cycles. Via MiXCR, TCRdb re-called the 5' RACE reads, giving one row per CDR3 protein. The data contain about 1.7 million distinct CDR3 sequences, 28% of them singletons.

The source of this sequence is a woman aged 25 to 39 in good health. The chain carries TRBV5-1 and TRBJ2-6; 9 bases are shared with TRBD1. The material sequenced was blood. The CDR3 nucleotides read TGCGCCAGCAGCTTTAGTGTCGGGACAGGGCACTCTGGGGCCAACGTCCTGACTTTC. Amino acid sequence: CASSFSVGTGHSGANVLTF.